This T cell receptor beta chain stems from a study of T cell repertoires in aging, cancer and after chemotherapy. A mixed TRB-A/B primer pool amplified rearranged TRB by multiplex touch-down PCR. TCRdb itself ran the multiplex PCR reads through MiXCR, one entry per CDR3 protein. The sample contains some 19,000 distinct CDR3 sequences, 35% to 40% of which appear only once. Trimming removed 8 bases from V and 2 bases from J, with 22 bases in between. In germline, CDR1 is LNHDA, CDR2 SQIVND (reference sequence). CDR3 length equals 16 residues. TCR beta rearrangements were amplified from peripheral blood genomic DNA.

The receptor was derived from a human donor with a solid tumor. The specimen was blood. V gene TRBV19 combines with J gene TRBJ2-7; D ambiguous. The CDR3 DNA reads as TGTGCCAGTTCCCCCGGGTCCGGGTCGGTCGCCTACGAGCAGTACTTC. Translating it yields CASSPGSGSVAYEQYF.